The clone carrying this T cell receptor (beta chain) was picked up one time. Its target is unknown. Generated by immunoSEQ multiplex PCR, the TCRdb table keeps only in-frame clones and is missing some. The table has about 61,000 clones, 85% to 90% seen once. V lost 1 base and J lost 3, with 9 bases in between. There are 14 residues in the CDR3. Germline CDR1 and CDR2: SGHTA and FQGNSA. This specimen comes from a study of OX40 agonist ivuxolimab in advanced cancers. Study outcomes and limitations: The study found that CD8+ T cells averaged more expanded clones than CD4+. CD4+ and CD8+ blood T cells expanded clonally by week 6 at 0.1 to 3.0 mg/kg.

This specimen consisted of CD4+ or CD8+ T cells sorted from blood, obtained in a trial of the OX40 agonist ivuxolimab. The clonotype originates from an adult with an advanced solid tumor such as melanoma, head and neck, liver or kidney cancer. The V gene is TRBV7-2, the J gene TRBJ1-1; D uncertain. CDR3 nucleotide sequence: TGTGCCAGCAGCTTAGGGGTGTATTACACTGAAGCTTTCTTT. Translating it yields CASSLGVYYTEAFF.